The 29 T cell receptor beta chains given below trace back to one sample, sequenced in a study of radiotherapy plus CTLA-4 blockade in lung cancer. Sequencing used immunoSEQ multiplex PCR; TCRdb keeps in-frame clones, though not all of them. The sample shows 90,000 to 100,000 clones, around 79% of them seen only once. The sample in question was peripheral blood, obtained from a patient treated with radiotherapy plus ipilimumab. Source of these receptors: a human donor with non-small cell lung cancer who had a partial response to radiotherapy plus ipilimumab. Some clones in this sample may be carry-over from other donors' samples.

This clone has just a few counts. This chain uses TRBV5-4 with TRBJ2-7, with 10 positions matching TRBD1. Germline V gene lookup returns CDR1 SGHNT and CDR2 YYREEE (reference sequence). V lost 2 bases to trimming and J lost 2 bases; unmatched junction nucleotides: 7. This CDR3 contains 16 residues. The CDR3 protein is CASSFGGTGAAYEQYF. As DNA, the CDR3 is TGTGCCAGCAGCTTCGGTGGGACAGGGGCAGCCTACGAGCAGTACTTC.

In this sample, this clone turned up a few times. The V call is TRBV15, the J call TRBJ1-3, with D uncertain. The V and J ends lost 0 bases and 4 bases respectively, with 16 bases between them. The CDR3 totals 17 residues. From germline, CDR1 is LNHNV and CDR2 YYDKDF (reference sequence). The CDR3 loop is CATSRDRVTSGGNTIYF. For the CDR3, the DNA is TGTGCCACCAGCAGAGATAGGGTCACATCGGGAGGAAACACCATATATTTT.

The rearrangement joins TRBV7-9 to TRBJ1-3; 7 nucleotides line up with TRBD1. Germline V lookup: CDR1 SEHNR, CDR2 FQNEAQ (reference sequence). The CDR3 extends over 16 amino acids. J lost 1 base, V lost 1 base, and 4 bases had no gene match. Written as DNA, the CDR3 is TGTGCCAGCAGCTTAGAGGGGGCGAGTTCTGGAAACACCATATATTTT. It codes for CASSLEGASSGNTIYF.

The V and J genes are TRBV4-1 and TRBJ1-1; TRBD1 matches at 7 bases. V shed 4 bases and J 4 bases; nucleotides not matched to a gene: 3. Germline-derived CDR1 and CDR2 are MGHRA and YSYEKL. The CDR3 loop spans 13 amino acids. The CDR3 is CASSPQGVTEAFF. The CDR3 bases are TGCGCCAGCAGCCCTCAGGGGGTCACTGAAGCTTTCTTT.

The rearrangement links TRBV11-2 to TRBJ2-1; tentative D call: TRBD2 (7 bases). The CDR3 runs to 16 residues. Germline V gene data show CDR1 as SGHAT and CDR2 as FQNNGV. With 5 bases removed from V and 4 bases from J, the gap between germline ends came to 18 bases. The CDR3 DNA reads TGTGCCAGCAGCCCCTACCGGCGGGGGCTATACAATGAGCAGTTCTTC. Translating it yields CASSPYRRGLYNEQFF.

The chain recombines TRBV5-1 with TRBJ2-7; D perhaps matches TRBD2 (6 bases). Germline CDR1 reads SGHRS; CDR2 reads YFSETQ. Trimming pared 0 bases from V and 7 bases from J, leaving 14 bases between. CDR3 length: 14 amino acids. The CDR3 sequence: CASSLGTGGREQYF. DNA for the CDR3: TGCGCCAGCAGCTTGGGAACCGGGGGAAGGGAGCAGTACTTC.

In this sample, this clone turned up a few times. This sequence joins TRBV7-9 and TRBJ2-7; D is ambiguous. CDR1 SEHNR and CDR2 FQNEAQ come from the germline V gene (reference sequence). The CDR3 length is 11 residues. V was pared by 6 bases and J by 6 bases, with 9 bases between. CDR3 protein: CASRNGSEQYF. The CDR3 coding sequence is TGTGCCAGCAGAAACGGGTCCGAGCAGTACTTC. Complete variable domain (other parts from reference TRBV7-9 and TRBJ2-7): DTGVSQNPRHKITKRGQNVTFRCDPISEHNRLYWYRQTLGQGPEFLTYFQNEAQLEKSRLLSDRFSAERPKGSFSTLEIQRTEQGDSAMYLCASRNGSEQYFGPGTRLTVT.

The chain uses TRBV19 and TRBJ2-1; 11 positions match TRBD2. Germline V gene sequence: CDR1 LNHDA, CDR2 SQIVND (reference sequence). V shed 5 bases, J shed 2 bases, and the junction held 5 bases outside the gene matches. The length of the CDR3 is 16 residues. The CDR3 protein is CASSPNSGRAYNEQFF. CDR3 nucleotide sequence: TGTGCCAGTAGTCCCAATAGCGGGAGGGCCTACAATGAGCAGTTCTTC.

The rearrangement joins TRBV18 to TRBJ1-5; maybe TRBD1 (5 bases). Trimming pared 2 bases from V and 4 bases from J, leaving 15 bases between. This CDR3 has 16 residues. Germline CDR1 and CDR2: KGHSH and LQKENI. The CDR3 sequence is CASSPDRQGTNQPQHF. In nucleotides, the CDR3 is TGTGCCAGCTCACCAGATCGGCAGGGTACAAATCAGCCCCAGCATTTT.

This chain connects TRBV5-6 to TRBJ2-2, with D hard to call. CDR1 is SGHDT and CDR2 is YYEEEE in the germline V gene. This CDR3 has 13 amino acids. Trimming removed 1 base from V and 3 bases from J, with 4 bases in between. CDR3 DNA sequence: TGTGCCAGCAGCTTGAGCTACACCGGGGAGCTGTTTTTT. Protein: CASSLSYTGELFF.

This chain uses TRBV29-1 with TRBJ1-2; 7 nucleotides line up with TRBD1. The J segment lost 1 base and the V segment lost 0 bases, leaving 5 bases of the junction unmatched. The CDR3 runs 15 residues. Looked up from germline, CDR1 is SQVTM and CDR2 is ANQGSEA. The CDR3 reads CSVEDRRQGNYGYTF. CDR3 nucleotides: TGCAGCGTTGAAGATCGGCGACAGGGTAACTATGGCTACACCTTC.

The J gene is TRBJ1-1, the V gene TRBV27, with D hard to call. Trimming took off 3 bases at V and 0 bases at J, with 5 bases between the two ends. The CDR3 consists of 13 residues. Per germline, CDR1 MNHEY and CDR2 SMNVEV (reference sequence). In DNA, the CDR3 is TGTGCCAGCAGTTTCCAAATGAACACTGAAGCTTTCTTT. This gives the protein CASSFQMNTEAFF.

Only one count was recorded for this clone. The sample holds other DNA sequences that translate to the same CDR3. The CDR3: CASSQGQQETQYF. Here the CDR3 DNA reads TGTGCCAGCAGCCAGGGACAGCAAGAGACCCAGTACTTC. This chain links TRBV7-9 with TRBJ2-5; 7 bases map to TRBD1. Germline V gene data show CDR1 as SEHNR and CDR2 as FQNEAQ (reference sequence). J was trimmed by 2 bases and V by 5 bases; bases with no gene match: 2. This CDR3 is 13 amino acids long.

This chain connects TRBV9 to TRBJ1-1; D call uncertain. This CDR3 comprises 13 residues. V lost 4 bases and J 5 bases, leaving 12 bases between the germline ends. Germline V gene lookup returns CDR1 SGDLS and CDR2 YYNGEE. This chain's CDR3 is CASSTIVDTEAFF. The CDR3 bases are TGTGCCAGCAGCACTATAGTAGATACTGAAGCTTTCTTT.

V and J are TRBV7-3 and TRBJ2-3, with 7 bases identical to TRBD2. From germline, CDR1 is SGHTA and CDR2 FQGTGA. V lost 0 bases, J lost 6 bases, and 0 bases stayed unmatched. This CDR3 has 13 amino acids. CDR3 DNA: TGTGCCAGCAGCTTAACTAGCGGGGATACGCAGTATTTT. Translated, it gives CASSLTSGDTQYF. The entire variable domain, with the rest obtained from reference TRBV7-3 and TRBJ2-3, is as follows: GAGVSQTPSNKVTEKGKYVELRCDPISGHTALYWYRQSLGQGPEFLIYFQGTGAADDSGLPNDRFFAVRPEGSVSTLKIQRTERGDSAVYLCASSLTSGDTQYFGPGTRLTVL.

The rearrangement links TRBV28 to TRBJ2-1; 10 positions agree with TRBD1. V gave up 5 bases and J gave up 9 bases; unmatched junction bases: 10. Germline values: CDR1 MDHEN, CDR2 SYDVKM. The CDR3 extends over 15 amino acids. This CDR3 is CASSETGTGAGEQFF. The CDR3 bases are TGTGCCAGCAGTGAAACCGGGACAGGGGCGGGTGAGCAGTTCTTC.

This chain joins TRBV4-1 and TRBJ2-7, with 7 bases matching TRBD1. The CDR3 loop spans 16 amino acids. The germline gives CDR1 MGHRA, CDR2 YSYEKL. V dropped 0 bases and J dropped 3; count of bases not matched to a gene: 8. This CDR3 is CASSQDQRGPVYEQYF. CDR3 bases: TGCGCCAGCAGCCAAGACCAGAGGGGGCCCGTCTACGAGCAGTACTTC.

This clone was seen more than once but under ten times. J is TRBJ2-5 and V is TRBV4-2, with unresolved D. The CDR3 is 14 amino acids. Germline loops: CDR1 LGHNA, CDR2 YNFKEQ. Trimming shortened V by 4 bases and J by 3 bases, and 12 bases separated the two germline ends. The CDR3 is CASSPYGPEETQYF. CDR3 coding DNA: TGTGCCAGCAGCCCCTATGGGCCAGAAGAGACCCAGTACTTC.

The CDR3 region is CASSIATTGEGEQFF. The CDR3 coding sequence is TGTGCCAGTAGTATAGCGACAACAGGGGAAGGTGAGCAGTTCTTC. This chain joins TRBV19 and TRBJ2-1; 7 bases are shared with TRBD1. CDR1 LNHDA and CDR2 SQIVND come from the germline V gene (reference sequence). This CDR3 is built from 15 residues. J gave up 9 bases and V 1 base, and 9 bases lay outside the gene matches.

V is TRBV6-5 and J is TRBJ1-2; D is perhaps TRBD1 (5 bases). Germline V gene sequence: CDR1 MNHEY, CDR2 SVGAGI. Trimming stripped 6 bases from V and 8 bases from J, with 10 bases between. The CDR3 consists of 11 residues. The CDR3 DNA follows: TGTGCCAGCAGCCGGGGGGAGGGCTACACCTTC. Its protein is CASSRGEGYTF.

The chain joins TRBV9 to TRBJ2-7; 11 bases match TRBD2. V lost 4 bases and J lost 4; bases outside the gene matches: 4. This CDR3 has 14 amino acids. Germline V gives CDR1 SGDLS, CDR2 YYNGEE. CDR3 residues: CASSPRTSGYEQYF. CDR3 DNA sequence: TGTGCCAGCAGCCCCCGGACTAGCGGGTACGAGCAGTACTTC.

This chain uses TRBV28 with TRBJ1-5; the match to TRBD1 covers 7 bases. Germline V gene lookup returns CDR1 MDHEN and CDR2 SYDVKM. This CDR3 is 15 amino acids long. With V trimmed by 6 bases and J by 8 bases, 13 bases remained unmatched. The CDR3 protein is CASRSLTGYWEPQHF. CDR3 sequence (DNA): TGTGCCAGCAGATCTCTGACAGGGTATTGGGAGCCCCAGCATTTT. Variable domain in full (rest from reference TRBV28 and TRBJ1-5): DVKVTQSSRYLVKRTGEKVFLECVQDMDHENMFWYRQDPGLGLRLIYFSYDVKMKEKGDIPEGYSVSREKKERFSLILESASTNQTSMYLCASRSLTGYWEPQHFGDGTRLSIL.

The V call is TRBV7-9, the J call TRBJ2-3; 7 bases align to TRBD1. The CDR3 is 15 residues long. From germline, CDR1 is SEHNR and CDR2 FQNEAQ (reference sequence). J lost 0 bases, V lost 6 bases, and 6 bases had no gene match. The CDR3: CASSRAGGSTDTQYF. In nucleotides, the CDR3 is TGTGCCAGCAGTCGCGCAGGGGGTAGCACAGATACGCAGTATTTT.

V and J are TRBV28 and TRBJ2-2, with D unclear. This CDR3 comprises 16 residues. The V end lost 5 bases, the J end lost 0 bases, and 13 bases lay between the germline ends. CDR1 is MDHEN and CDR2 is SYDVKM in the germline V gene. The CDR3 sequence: CASSAPRNTNTGELFF. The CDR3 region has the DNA TGTGCCAGCAGTGCTCCCAGAAATACGAACACCGGGGAGCTGTTTTTT.

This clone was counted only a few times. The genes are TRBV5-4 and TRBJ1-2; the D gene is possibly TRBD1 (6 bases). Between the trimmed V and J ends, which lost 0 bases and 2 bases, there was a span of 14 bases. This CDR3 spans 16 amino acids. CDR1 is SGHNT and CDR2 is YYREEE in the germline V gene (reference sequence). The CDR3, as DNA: TGTGCCAGCAGCTTGGCAGGGGCCCAGGTGAACTATGGCTACACCTTC. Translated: CASSLAGAQVNYGYTF.

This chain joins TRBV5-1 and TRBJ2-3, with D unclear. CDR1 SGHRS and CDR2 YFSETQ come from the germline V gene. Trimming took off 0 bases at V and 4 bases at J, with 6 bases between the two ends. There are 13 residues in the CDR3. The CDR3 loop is CASSLDTPDTQYF. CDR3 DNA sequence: TGCGCCAGCAGCTTGGACACCCCAGATACGCAGTATTTT.

The CDR3 nucleotides are TGTGCCATCAGTGAGGACAGGACCTACGAGCAGTACTTC. Translated, it gives CAISEDRTYEQYF. This chain uses TRBV10-3 with TRBJ2-7, with D perhaps matching TRBD1 (6 bases). This CDR3 contains 13 residues. Trimming removed 2 bases from V and 2 bases from J, with 7 bases in between. The V gene's germline CDR1 is ENHRY and CDR2 SYGVKD.

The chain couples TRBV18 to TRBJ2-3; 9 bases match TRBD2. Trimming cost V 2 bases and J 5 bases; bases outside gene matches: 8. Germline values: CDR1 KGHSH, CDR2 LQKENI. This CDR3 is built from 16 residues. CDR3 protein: CASSPAAGGLGDTQYF. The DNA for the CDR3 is TGTGCCAGCTCACCAGCGGCGGGGGGGCTGGGAGATACGCAGTATTTT.

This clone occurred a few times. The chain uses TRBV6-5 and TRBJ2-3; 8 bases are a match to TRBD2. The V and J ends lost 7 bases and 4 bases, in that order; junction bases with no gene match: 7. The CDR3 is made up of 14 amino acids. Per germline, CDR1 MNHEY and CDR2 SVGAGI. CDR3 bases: TGTGCCAGCACCCCATGGACTAGCCCAGATACGCAGTATTTT. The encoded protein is CASTPWTSPDTQYF.